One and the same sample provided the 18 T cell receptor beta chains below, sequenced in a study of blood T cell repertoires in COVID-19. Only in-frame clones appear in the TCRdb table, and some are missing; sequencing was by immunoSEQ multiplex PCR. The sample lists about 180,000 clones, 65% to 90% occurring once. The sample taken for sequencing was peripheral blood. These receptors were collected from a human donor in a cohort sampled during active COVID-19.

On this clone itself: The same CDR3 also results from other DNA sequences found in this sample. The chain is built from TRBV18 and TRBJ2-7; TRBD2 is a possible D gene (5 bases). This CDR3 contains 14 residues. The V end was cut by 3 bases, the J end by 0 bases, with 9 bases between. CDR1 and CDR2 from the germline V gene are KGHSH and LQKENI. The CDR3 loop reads CASSPGGGSYEQYF. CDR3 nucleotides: TGTGCCAGCTCACCCGGTGGAGGCTCCTACGAGCAGTACTTC.

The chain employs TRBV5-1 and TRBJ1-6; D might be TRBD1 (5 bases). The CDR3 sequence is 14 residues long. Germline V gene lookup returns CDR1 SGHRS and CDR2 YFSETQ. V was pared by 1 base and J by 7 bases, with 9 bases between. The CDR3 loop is CASSLKGENSPLHF. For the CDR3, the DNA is TGCGCCAGCAGCTTGAAAGGGGAAAATTCACCCCTCCACTTT.

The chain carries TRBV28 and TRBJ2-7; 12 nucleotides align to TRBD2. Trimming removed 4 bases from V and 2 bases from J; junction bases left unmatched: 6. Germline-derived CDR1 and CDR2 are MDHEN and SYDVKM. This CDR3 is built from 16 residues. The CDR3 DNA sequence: TGTGCCAGCAGTTCCTGGACTAGCGGGACGACCTACGAGCAGTACTTC. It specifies CASSSWTSGTTYEQYF.

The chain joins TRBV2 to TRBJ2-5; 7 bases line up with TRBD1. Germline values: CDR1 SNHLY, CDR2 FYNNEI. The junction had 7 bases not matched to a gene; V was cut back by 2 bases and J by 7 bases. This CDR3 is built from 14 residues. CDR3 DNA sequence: TGTGCCAGCAGTGAAATAAGGGGGCTCGGGACCCAGTACTTC. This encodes CASSEIRGLGTQYF.

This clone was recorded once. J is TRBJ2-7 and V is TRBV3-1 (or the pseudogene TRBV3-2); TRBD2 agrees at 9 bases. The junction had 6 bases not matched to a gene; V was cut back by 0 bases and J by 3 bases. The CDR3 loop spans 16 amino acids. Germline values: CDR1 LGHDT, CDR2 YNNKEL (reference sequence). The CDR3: CASSQDKRGAIYEQYF. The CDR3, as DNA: TGTGCCAGCAGCCAAGATAAGCGGGGGGCCATCTACGAGCAGTACTTC.

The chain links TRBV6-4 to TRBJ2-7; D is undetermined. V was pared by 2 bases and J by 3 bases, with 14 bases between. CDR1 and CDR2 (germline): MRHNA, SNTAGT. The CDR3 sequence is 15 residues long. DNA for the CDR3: TGTGCCAGCAGTGACCCCCCCAGGATCCTCTACGAGCAGTACTTC. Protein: CASSDPPRILYEQYF.

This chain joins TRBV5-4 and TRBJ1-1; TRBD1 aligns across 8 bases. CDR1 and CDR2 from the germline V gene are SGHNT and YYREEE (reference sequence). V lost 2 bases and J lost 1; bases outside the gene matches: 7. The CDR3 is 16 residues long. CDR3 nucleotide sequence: TGTGCCAGCAGCTTACTTCGGACAGGGCGGAACACTGAAGCTTTCTTT. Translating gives CASSLLRTGRNTEAFF.

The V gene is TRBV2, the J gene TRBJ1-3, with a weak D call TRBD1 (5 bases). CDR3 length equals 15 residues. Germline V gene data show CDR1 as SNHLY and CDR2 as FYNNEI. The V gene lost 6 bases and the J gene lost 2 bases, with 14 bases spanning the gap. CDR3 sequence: CASRNFGGTGNTIYF. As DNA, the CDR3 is TGTGCCAGCAGAAATTTTGGGGGGACTGGAAACACCATATATTTT.

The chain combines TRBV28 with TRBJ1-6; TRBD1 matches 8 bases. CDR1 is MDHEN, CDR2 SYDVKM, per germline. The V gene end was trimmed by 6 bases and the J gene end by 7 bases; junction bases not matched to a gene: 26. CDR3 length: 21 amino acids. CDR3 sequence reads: CASSREKPGQVPLTRNSPLHF. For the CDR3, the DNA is TGTGCCAGCAGCAGAGAAAAACCGGGACAGGTACCGCTAACCCGAAATTCACCCCTCCACTTT.

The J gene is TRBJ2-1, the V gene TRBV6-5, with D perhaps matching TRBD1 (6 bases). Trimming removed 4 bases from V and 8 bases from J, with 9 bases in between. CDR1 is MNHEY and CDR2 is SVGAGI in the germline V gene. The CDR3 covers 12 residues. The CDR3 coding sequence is TGTGCCAGCAGTTCACACAGGGATGAGCAGTTCTTC. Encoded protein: CASSSHRDEQFF.

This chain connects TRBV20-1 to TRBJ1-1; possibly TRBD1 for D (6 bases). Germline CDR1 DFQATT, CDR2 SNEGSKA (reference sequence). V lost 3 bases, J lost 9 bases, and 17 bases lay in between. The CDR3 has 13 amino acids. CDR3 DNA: TGCAGTGCTAGTGCTAAGGGGGGGGGAAAAGCTTTCTTT. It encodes CSASAKGGGKAFF.

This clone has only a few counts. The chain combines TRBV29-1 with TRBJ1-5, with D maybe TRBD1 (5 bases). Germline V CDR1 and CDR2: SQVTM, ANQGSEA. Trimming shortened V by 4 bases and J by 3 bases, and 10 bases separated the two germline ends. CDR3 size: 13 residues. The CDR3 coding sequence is TGCAGCGTTGGGGGCAGCGACAATCAGCCCCAGCATTTT. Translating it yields CSVGGSDNQPQHF.

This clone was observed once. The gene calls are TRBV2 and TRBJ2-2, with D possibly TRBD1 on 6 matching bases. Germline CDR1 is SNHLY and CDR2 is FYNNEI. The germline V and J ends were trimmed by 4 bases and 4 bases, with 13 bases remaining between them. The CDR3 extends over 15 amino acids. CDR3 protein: CASSVWGQGTGELFF. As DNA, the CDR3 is TGTGCCAGCAGTGTTTGGGGGCAGGGCACCGGGGAGCTGTTTTTT.

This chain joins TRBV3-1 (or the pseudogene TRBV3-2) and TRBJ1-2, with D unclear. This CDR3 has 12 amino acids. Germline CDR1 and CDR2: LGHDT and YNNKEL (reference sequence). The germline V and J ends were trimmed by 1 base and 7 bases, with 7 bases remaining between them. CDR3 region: CASSQGRGGYTF. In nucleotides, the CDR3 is TGTGCCAGCAGCCAAGGACGGGGTGGCTACACCTTC.

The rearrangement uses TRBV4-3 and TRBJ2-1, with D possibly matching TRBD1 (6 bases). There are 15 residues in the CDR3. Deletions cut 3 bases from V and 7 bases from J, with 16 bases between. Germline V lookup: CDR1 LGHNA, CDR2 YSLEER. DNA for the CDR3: TGCGCCAGCAGCCAGGAGAACAGGGCTAGGAATGAGCAGTTCTTC. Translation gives CASSQENRARNEQFF.

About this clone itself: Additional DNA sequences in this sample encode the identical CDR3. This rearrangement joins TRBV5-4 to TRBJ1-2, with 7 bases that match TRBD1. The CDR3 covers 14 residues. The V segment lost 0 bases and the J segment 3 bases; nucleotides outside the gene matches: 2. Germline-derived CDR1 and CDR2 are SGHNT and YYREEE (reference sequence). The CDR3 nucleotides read TGTGCCAGCAGCTTGGACAGGGGAGACTATGGCTACACCTTC. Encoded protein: CASSLDRGDYGYTF. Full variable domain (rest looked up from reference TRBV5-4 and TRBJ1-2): ETGVTQSPTHLIKTRGQQVTLRCSSQSGHNTVSWYQQALGQGPQFIFQYYREEENGRGNFPPRFSGLQFPNYSSELNVNALELDDSALYLCASSLDRGDYGYTFGSGTRLTVV.

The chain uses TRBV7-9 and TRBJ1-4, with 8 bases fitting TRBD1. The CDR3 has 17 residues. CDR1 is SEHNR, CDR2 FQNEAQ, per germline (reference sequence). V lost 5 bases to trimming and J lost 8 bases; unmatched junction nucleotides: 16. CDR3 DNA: TGTGCCAGCAGCCCGACCGGACAGGGTCCCCTCGGGGAAAAACTGTTTTTT. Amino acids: CASSPTGQGPLGEKLFF. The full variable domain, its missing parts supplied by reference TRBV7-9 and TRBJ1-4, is DTGVSQNPRHKITKRGQNVTFRCDPISEHNRLYWYRQTLGQGPEFLTYFQNEAQLEKSRLLSDRFSAERPKGSFSTLEIQRTEQGDSAMYLCASSPTGQGPLGEKLFFGSGTQLSVL.

The CDR3 DNA reads as TGTGCCAGCAGACCGACCGGGACTAGCGGCGCCTACGAGCAGTACTTC. As protein: CASRPTGTSGAYEQYF. This sequence joins TRBV5-5 and TRBJ2-7; TRBD2 matches 11 bases. Germline CDR1 and CDR2: SGHKS and YYEKEE (reference sequence). CDR3 length: 16 amino acids. The ends lost 5 bases at V and 2 bases at J; junction bases unmatched: 9.